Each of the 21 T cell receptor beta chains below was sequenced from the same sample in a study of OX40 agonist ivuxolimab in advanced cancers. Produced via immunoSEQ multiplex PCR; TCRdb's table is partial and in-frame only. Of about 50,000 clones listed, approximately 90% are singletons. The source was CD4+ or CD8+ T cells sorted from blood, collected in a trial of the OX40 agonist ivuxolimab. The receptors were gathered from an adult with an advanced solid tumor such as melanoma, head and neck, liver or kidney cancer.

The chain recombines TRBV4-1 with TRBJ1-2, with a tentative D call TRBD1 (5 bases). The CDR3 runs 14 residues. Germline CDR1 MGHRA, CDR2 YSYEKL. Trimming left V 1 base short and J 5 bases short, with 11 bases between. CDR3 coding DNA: TGCGCCAGCAGCCAAGTAGGGACGGATTATGGCTACACCTTC. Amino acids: CASSQVGTDYGYTF.

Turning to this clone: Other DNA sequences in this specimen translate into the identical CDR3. The chain's CDR3 is CASSWGQGNQPQHF. The CDR3 nucleotides are TGTGCCAGCAGTTGGGGACAGGGCAATCAGCCCCAGCATTTT. The V gene is TRBV6-5, the J gene TRBJ1-5; 8 bases are shared with TRBD1. The CDR3 runs to 14 residues. From germline, CDR1 is MNHEY and CDR2 SVGAGI. The ends lost 4 bases at V and 2 bases at J; junction bases unmatched: 1.

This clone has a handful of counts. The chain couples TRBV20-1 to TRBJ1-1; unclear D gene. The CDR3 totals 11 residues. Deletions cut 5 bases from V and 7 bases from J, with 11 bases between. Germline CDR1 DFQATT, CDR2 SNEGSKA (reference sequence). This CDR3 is CSAPLGIEAFF. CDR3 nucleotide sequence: TGCAGTGCTCCCCTCGGGATTGAAGCTTTCTTT.

DNA for the CDR3: TGTGCCAGCAGTTATATGGGGATCAACACTGAAGCTTTCTTT. Protein product: CASSYMGINTEAFF. This sequence joins TRBV6-6 and TRBJ1-1; D gene uncertain. The length of the CDR3 is 14 residues. V was pared by 3 bases and J by 2 bases, with 10 bases between. Germline assignment: CDR1 MNHNY and CDR2 SVGAGI (reference sequence).

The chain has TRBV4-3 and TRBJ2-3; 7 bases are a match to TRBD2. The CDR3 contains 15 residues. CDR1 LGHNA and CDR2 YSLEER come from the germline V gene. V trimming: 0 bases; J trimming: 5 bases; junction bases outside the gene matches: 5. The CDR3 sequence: CASSQDGWGGDTQYF. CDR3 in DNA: TGCGCCAGCAGCCAAGATGGATGGGGGGGAGATACGCAGTATTTT.

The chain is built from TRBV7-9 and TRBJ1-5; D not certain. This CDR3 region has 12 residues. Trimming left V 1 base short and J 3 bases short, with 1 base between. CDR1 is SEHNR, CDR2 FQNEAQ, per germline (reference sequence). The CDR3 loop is CASSLDNQPQHF. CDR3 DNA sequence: TGTGCCAGCAGCTTAGACAATCAGCCCCAGCATTTT.

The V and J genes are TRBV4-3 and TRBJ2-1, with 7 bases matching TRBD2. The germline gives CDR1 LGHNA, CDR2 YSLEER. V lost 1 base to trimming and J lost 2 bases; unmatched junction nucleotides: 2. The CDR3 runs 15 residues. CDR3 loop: CASSQGSGAYNEQFF. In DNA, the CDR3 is TGCGCCAGCAGCCAAGGGAGCGGGGCCTACAATGAGCAGTTCTTC.

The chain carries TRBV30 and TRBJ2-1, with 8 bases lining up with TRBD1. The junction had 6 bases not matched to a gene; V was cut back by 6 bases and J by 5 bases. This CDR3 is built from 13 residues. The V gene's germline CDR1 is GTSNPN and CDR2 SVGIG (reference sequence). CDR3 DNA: TGTGCCTGTCTGACAGGGGTTCACAATGAGCAGTTCTTC. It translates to CACLTGVHNEQFF.

CDR3 bases: TGTGCCAGCAGCATAGGGGGGGACACTGAAGCTTTCTTT. Residues: CASSIGGDTEAFF. The chain uses TRBV7-9 and TRBJ1-1; weak D call: TRBD1 (6 bases). The CDR3 is made up of 13 amino acids. Germline V gene data show CDR1 as SEHNR and CDR2 as FQNEAQ (reference sequence). The ends were cut back, 5 bases at V and 3 bases at J, with 10 bases in the middle.

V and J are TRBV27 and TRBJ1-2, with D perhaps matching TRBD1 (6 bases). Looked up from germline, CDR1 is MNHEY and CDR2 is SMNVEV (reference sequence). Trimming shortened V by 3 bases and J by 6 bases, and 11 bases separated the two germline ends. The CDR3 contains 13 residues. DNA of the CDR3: TGTGCCAGCAGTTTCGGAAGGGGGAATGGCTACACCTTC. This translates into CASSFGRGNGYTF.

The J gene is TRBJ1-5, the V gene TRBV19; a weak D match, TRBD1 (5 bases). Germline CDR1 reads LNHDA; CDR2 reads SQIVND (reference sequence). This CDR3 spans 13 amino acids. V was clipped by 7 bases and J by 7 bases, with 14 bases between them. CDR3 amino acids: CASTPGGLQPQHF. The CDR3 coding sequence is TGTGCCAGTACCCCGGGGGGTCTACAGCCCCAGCATTTT. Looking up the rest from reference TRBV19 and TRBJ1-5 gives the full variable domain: DGGITQSPKYLFRKEGQNVTLSCEQNLNHDAMYWYRQDPGQGLRLIYYSQIVNDFQKGDIAEGYSVSREKKESFPLTVTSAQKNPTAFYLCASTPGGLQPQHFGDGTRLSIL.

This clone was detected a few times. CDR3 protein: CASGWGTAEAFF. DNA of the CDR3: TGTGCTAGTGGTTGGGGGACAGCTGAAGCTTTCTTT. V usage is TRBV12-5 and J usage is TRBJ1-1; 7 bases map to TRBD1. V was clipped by 4 bases and J by 6 bases; unmatched bases: 2. The V gene's germline CDR1 is LGHNT and CDR2 FRNRAP. CDR3 size: 12 residues. Complete variable domain (other parts from reference TRBV12-5 and TRBJ1-1): DARVTQTPRHKVTEMGQEVTMRCQPILGHNTVFWYRQTMMQGLELLAYFRNRAPLDDSGMPKDRFSAEMPDATLATLKIQPSEPRDSAVYFCASGWGTAEAFFGQGTRLTVV.

The CDR3 DNA reads as TGTGCCTGGGCGCCCGGGGGGGGAGCAGATACGCAGTATTTT. It yields the protein CAWAPGGGADTQYF. The chain employs TRBV30 and TRBJ2-3, with TRBD2 matching 8 bases. The germline gives CDR1 GTSNPN, CDR2 SVGIG (reference sequence). V gave up 5 bases and J gave up 4 bases; unmatched junction bases: 8. The CDR3 consists of 14 residues.

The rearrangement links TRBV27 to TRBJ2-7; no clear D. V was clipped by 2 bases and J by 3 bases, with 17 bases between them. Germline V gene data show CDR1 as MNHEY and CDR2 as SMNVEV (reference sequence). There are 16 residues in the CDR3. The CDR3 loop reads CASSLSGGGFYYEQYF. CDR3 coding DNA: TGTGCCAGCAGTTTAAGTGGTGGCGGATTTTACTACGAGCAGTACTTC.

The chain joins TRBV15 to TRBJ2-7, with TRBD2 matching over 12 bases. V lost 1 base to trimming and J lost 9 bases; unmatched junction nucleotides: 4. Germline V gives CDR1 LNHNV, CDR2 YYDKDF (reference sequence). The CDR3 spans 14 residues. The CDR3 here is CATSRASGGAGQYF. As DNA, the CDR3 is TGTGCCACCAGCAGAGCTAGCGGGGGGGCAGGGCAGTACTTC.

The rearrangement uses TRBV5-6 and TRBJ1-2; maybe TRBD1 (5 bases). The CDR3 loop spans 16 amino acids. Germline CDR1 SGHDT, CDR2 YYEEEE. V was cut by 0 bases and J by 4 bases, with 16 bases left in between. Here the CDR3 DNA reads TGTGCCAGCAGCTTGGAAGTGACAGAACCAATCTATGGCTACACCTTC. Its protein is CASSLEVTEPIYGYTF. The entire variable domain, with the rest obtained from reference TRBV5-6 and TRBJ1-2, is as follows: DAGVTQSPTHLIKTRGQQVTLRCSPKSGHDTVSWYQQALGQGPQFIFQYYEEEERQRGNFPDRFSGHQFPNYSSELNVNALLLGDSALYLCASSLEVTEPIYGYTFGSGTRLTVV.

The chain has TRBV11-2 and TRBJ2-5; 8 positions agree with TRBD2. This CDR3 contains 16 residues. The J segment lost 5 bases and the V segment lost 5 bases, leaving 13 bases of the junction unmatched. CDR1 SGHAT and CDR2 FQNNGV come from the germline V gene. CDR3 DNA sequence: TGTGCCAGCAGCCCAGGGAGCGGGGGCCGAGGCGAGACCCAGTACTTC. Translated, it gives CASSPGSGGRGETQYF.

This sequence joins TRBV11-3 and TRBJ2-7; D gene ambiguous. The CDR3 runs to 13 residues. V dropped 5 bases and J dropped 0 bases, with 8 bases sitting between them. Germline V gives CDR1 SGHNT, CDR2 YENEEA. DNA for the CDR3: TGTGCCAGCAGCGCAGGCCTCTCCTACGAGCAGTACTTC. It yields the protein CASSAGLSYEQYF.

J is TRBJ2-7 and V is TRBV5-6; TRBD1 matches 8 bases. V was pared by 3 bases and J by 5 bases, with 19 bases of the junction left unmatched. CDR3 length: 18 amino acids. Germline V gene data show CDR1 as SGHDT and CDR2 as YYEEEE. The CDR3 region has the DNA TGTGCCAGCAGCTCCCCCTTAGACCCAACCGGGACAGGAGACGAGCAGTACTTC. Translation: CASSSPLDPTGTGDEQYF.

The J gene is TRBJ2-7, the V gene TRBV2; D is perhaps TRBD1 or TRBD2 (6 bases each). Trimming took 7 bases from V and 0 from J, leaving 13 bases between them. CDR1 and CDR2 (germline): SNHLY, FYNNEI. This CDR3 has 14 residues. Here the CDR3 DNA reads TGTGCCAGCAACCCGGGGGCGACCTCCTACGAGCAGTACTTC. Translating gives CASNPGATSYEQYF.

The CDR3 region is CASRRGIQSYEQYF. As DNA, the CDR3 is TGTGCCAGCAGGAGGGGCATACAGTCCTACGAGCAGTACTTC. The J gene is TRBJ2-7, the V gene TRBV2, with D possibly called TRBD1 or TRBD2 (5 bases each). Looked up from germline, CDR1 is SNHLY and CDR2 is FYNNEI. This CDR3 region has 14 residues. Trimming shortened V by 6 bases and J by 1 base, and 13 bases separated the two germline ends.